What follows are 7 T cell receptor beta chains derived from one specimen sequenced in a study of breast tumors, draining lymph nodes, adjacent tissues. MiXCR was run by TCRdb on the multiplex PCR reads, yielding one entry per CDR3 protein. The sample gives around 50,000 distinct CDR3 sequences, about 21% of which show up once; 6.5% to 8% is in the top ten. Sample: breast tumor tissue. The source of these receptors is a female donor with breast cancer. Some clones in this sample may be carry-over from other donors' samples.

This clonotype showed up just a few times. The gene calls are TRBV5-1 and TRBJ2-5; 9 bases line up with TRBD2. Germline CDR1 is SGHRS and CDR2 is YFSETQ. V lost 3 bases, J lost 3 bases, and 6 bases stayed unmatched. CDR3 size: 15 residues. CDR3 in amino acids: CASSWTGLAKETQYF. In nucleotides, the CDR3 is TGCGCCAGCAGCTGGACGGGACTAGCAAAAGAGACCCAGTACTTC.

In this sample, this clonotype turned up many times. The J gene is TRBJ2-3, the V gene TRBV19, with D perhaps matching TRBD1 (5 bases). The V and J ends lost 2 bases and 0 bases respectively, with 9 bases between them. Germline-derived CDR1 and CDR2 are LNHDA and SQIVND (reference sequence). The CDR3 runs 15 residues. In DNA form, the CDR3 reads TGTGCCAGTAGTATAAAGGGGTCTAGCACAGATACGCAGTATTTT. This sequence encodes CASSIKGSSTDTQYF. Based on the CDR3 plus reference TRBV19 and TRBJ2-3, the full variable domain is DGGITQSPKYLFRKEGQNVTLSCEQNLNHDAMYWYRQDPGQGLRLIYYSQIVNDFQKGDIAEGYSVSREKKESFPLTVTSAQKNPTAFYLCASSIKGSSTDTQYFGPGTRLTVL.

V usage is TRBV29-1 and J usage is TRBJ2-1, with D possibly matching TRBD2 (7 bases). The CDR3 consists of 12 residues. The germline gives CDR1 SQVTM, CDR2 ANQGSEA. V was pared by 7 bases and J by 5 bases, with 12 bases between. The DNA for the CDR3 is TGCAGCGCGGGGAGGGGGGACAATGAGCAGTTCTTC. It is translated as CSAGRGDNEQFF.

This clonotype appeared many times. The chain combines TRBV9 with TRBJ2-2; possibly TRBD2 for D (6 bases). The germline V gene encodes CDR1 SGDLS and CDR2 YYNGEE. Trimming removed 0 bases at V and 4 bases at J, with 13 bases between. The CDR3 covers 16 residues. The CDR3 here is CASSVDGSSPTGELFF. Here the CDR3 DNA reads TGTGCCAGCAGCGTAGACGGGAGTTCCCCCACCGGGGAGCTGTTTTTT.

This clonotype was seen only a few times. In DNA form, the CDR3 reads TGTGCCAGCAGTTTCAGGTTTTATCAGGAAGACAACACCATATATTTT. Its translation is CASSFRFYQEDNTIYF. The V call is TRBV28, the J call TRBJ1-3, with no clear D. V was cut by 3 bases and J by 7 bases, with 19 bases left in between. Per the germline V gene, CDR1 is MDHEN and CDR2 is SYDVKM. The CDR3 covers 16 residues.

This clonotype occurred a few times. A read error may be the cause here, since a much bigger clone is one base away. The CDR3 DNA sequence: TGCAGTGCGAGAGGGGCTAGCGGGGGAGTTAAAAACATTCAGTACTTC. This encodes CSARGASGGVKNIQYF. The chain recombines TRBV20-1 with TRBJ2-4; TRBD2 matches at 10 bases. The CDR3 has 16 residues. From germline, CDR1 is DFQATT and CDR2 SNEGSKA (reference sequence).

This clonotype has ten or more counts. The chain joins TRBV18 to TRBJ2-5, with D possibly matching TRBD2 (6 bases). Germline V gene sequence: CDR1 KGHSH, CDR2 LQKENI. CDR3 size: 14 residues. V gave up 1 base and J gave up 5 bases, with 11 bases separating them. CDR3 nucleotide sequence: TGTGCCAGCTCACCACGATGGGGGGAGGAGACCCAGTACTTC. Translated: CASSPRWGEETQYF.